These T cell receptor beta chains were read from a single sample in a study of blood T cell repertoires in COVID-19. The assay was immunoSEQ multiplex PCR, and TCRdb's table has in-frame clones only and misses some. The table lists approximately 430,000 clones, more than 80% of them singletons. Input material: peripheral blood. Every receptor here comes from a woman aged 25 to 45 with active or convalescent COVID-19. Each CDR3 is given with its conserved first and last residue. The order of the fields is clone size, V gene, D gene, J gene, CDR3 protein, CDR3 DNA. The D gene is left open where the match is weak. Clone sizes are given selectively: once, few, many, or a class where the clone is expanded.

NA,TRBV27,NA,TRBJ2-7,CASSLVQGGEQYF,TGTGCCAGCAGTTTAGTGCAGGGCGGCGAGCAGTACTTC
NA,TRBV19,NA,TRBJ1-5,CASSPTQGSSNQPQHF,TGTGCCAGTAGTCCAACCCAGGGTTCTAGCAATCAGCCCCAGCATTTT
NA,TRBV5-8,TRBD2,TRBJ2-5,CASSLSPTSGGAGETQYF,TGTGCCAGCAGCTTAAGCCCCACTAGCGGGGGGGCCGGGGAGACCCAGTACTTC
NA,TRBV19,TRBD1,TRBJ1-5,CATRTGGNNQPQHF,TGTGCCACGAGGACAGGGGGGAACAATCAGCCCCAGCATTTT
NA,TRBV12-5,NA,TRBJ2-2,CASGLTERASATGELFF,TGTGCTAGTGGTTTGACGGAGCGGGCGTCAGCCACCGGGGAGCTGTTTTTT
NA,TRBV28,TRBD1,TRBJ2-7,CASSHTRTGIHEQYF,TGTGCCAGCAGCCACACTCGGACAGGGATCCACGAGCAGTACTTC
NA,TRBV3-1/TRBV3-2,TRBD2,TRBJ2-7,CASSQSGGGGEQYF,TGTGCCAGCAGCCAAAGCGGGGGAGGCGGGGAGCAGTACTTC
NA,TRBV10-3,NA,TRBJ1-1,CAISETALGTEAFF,TGTGCCATCAGTGAGACAGCTTTAGGCACTGAAGCTTTCTTT
NA,TRBV10-3,TRBD2,TRBJ2-3,CAISVAGGNTDTQYF,TGTGCCATCAGTGTAGCGGGAGGAAACACAGATACGCAGTATTTT
NA,TRBV5-1,TRBD2,TRBJ2-3,CASSRWGGGAPTDTQYF,TGCGCCAGCAGTCGTTGGGGCGGGGGGGCCCCCACAGATACGCAGTATTTT
once,TRBV10-1,NA,TRBJ1-6,CASSDLPGARNSPLHF,TGCGCCAGCAGTGATCTGCCAGGGGCTCGGAATTCACCCCTCCACTTT
NA,TRBV4-2,NA,TRBJ2-1,CASSQERGGNEQFF,TGTGCCAGCAGCCAAGAGCGCGGTGGCAATGAGCAGTTCTTC
NA,TRBV19,NA,TRBJ1-6,CASGDRPIVSPLHF,TGTGCCAGTGGAGACAGGCCCATTGTTTCACCCCTCCACTTT
NA,TRBV3-1/TRBV3-2,NA,TRBJ2-2,CASSLGELNTGELFF,TGTGCCAGCAGCCTAGGAGAACTGAACACCGGGGAGCTGTTTTTT
few,TRBV2,TRBD1,TRBJ1-4,CASSEGRDRDEKLFF,TGTGCCAGCAGTGAAGGGCGGGACAGGGATGAAAAACTGTTTTTT
NA,TRBV18,TRBD1,TRBJ2-1,CASSPGTGSIGEQFF,TGTGCCAGCTCACCCGGGACAGGGTCGATCGGTGAGCAGTTCTTC
NA,TRBV5-5,TRBD1,TRBJ2-5,CASSPDRGQETQYF,TGTGCCAGCAGCCCGGACAGGGGCCAAGAGACCCAGTACTTC
NA,TRBV7-7,TRBD1,TRBJ1-1,CASSPLSEGAAEAFF,TGTGCCAGCAGCCCCCTGTCAGAGGGGGCGGCTGAAGCTTTCTTT
NA,TRBV19,NA,TRBJ2-1,CASSMAPGYNEQFF,TGTGCCAGTAGTATGGCGCCGGGGTACAATGAGCAGTTCTTC
NA,TRBV6-4,TRBD2,TRBJ2-1,CASSDSLAGGLNEQFF,TGTGCCAGCAGTGACTCCCTAGCGGGGGGGCTCAATGAGCAGTTCTTC
NA,TRBV19,TRBD1,TRBJ1-6,CASSRTGDSYNSPLHF,TGTGCCAGTAGTAGAACAGGGGACTCCTATAATTCACCCCTCCACTTT
NA,TRBV6-4,TRBD2,TRBJ2-1,CASSGTSGGGHNEQFF,TGTGCCAGCAGTGGGACTAGCGGGGGGGGCCACAATGAGCAGTTCTTC
NA,TRBV6-1,NA,TRBJ1-6,CASSEATGYNSPLHF,TGTGCCAGCAGTGAAGCGACAGGCTATAATTCACCCCTCCACTTT
NA,TRBV12-1,NA,TRBJ2-1,CAKWGPNNNEQFF,TGTGCCAAGTGGGGCCCTAATAACAATGAGCAGTTCTTC
NA,TRBV9,NA,TRBJ1-1,CASSGRTVGYTEAFF,TGTGCCAGCAGCGGCAGGACAGTTGGGTATACTGAAGCTTTCTTT
NA,TRBV6-5,NA,TRBJ2-7,CASSDFKQYF,TGTGCCAGCTCGGACTTCAAGCAGTACTTC
once,TRBV5-1,NA,TRBJ2-1,CASSPEPPIAYNEQFF,TGCGCCAGCAGCCCCGAACCCCCTATTGCCTACAATGAGCAGTTCTTC
NA,TRBV11-2,NA,TRBJ2-3,CASSLVPGTDTQYF,TGTGCCAGCAGCTTAGTTCCGGGCACAGATACGCAGTATTTT
NA,TRBV19,TRBD2,TRBJ2-7,CASSIDDGGSSYEQYF,TGTGCCAGTAGTATAGATGACGGGGGGAGCTCCTACGAGCAGTACTTC
NA,TRBV7-9,TRBD1,TRBJ1-5,CASSLGGQGGQPQHF,TGTGCCAGCAGCTTAGGGGGACAGGGAGGACAGCCCCAGCATTTT
NA,TRBV16,NA,TRBJ2-4,CASSPPTGKNIQYF,TGTGCCAGCAGCCCCCCTACAGGGAAAAACATTCAGTACTTC
NA,TRBV5-1,NA,TRBJ1-1,CASTQGDLNTEAFF,TGCGCCAGCACCCAGGGCGACCTGAACACTGAAGCTTTCTTT
NA,TRBV4-1,NA,TRBJ2-3,CASSQDPVVGTDTQYF,TGCGCCAGCAGCCAAGATCCGGTAGTGGGCACAGATACGCAGTATTTT
NA,TRBV2,TRBD2,TRBJ2-3,CASSGLAAGGTDTQYF,TGTGCCAGCAGTGGGCTGGCAGCGGGGGGCACAGATACGCAGTATTTT
NA,TRBV6-4,NA,TRBJ1-1,CASSVSLNTEAFF,TGTGCCAGCAGTGTATCTCTGAACACTGAAGCTTTCTTT
NA,TRBV5-4,TRBD2,TRBJ2-1,CASSPGTSGVTTNLLF,TGTGCCAGCAGCCCAGGGACTAGCGGGGTAACAACCAATTTACTCTTC
NA,TRBV4-2,NA,TRBJ2-7,CASSQGQAGEGYEQYF,TGTGCCAGCAGCCAAGGTCAGGCAGGGGAAGGGTACGAGCAGTACTTC
few,TRBV4-1,TRBD1,TRBJ1-4,CASSTTPGQGAEKLFF,TGCGCCAGCAGCACCACACCGGGACAGGGGGCGGAAAAACTGTTTTTT
once,TRBV20-1,TRBD1,TRBJ2-5,CSASKTGKETQYF,TGCAGTGCTAGTAAGACAGGGAAAGAGACCCAGTACTTC
NA,TRBV30,NA,TRBJ2-1,CAWMSNEQFF,TGTGCCTGGATGAGCAATGAGCAGTTCTTC
NA,TRBV5-1,NA,TRBJ1-1,CASSLRAITGTILEAFF,TGCGCCAGCAGCTTGCGTGCGATAACCGGGACAATCCTTGAAGCTTTCTTT
once,TRBV10-3,NA,TRBJ1-4,CAISDGGGREKLFF,TGTGCCATCAGTGATGGGGGGGGACGAGAAAAACTGTTTTTT
NA,TRBV3-1/TRBV3-2,NA,TRBJ2-7,CASSPGTTSYEQYF,TGTGCCAGCAGCCCCGGGACAACCTCCTACGAGCAGTACTTC
NA,TRBV10-3,NA,TRBJ1-1,CAISPLGAGNTEAFF,TGTGCCATCAGCCCTTTAGGGGCAGGTAACACTGAAGCTTTCTTT
NA,TRBV6-5,TRBD1,TRBJ2-7,CASSLPGQGAHEQYF,TGTGCCAGCTCCCTCCCGGGACAGGGGGCCCACGAGCAGTACTTC
NA,TRBV6-5,TRBD1,TRBJ1-3,CASSYDRASGNTIYF,TGTGCCAGCAGTTACGACAGGGCATCTGGAAACACCATATATTTT
NA,TRBV19,TRBD1,TRBJ1-1,CASSIPRDSIPEAFF,TGTGCCAGTAGTATACCACGGGACAGTATACCTGAAGCTTTCTTT
NA,TRBV5-1,NA,TRBJ1-5,CASSFNGGGDQPQHF,TGCGCCAGCAGCTTTAACGGGGGTGGGGATCAGCCCCAGCATTTT
NA,TRBV19,NA,TRBJ1-1,CASSIQATNTEAFF,TGTGCCAGTAGTATCCAGGCCACGAACACTGAAGCTTTCTTT